This is a list of T cell receptor beta chains from one sample in a study of T cell responses to AZD1222 COVID-19 vaccine. Some clones are missing from TCRdb's copy, which holds only in-frame ones; the method was immunoSEQ multiplex PCR. The sample contains roughly 92,000 clones, roughly 89% of which appear only once. The sample in question was peripheral blood, obtained on day 0 of AZD1222 vaccination. These receptors were obtained from an adult in good health. Each CDR3 is given with its conserved first and last residue. D genes are given only for firm matches. Only some rows state a clone size, as once, few, many or a class for expanded clones.

NA | few | TRBJ2-5 | TRBV11-3 | TGTGCCAGCAGCCAAACTATTGACAGCCAAGAGACCCAGTACTTC | CASSQTIDSQETQYF
NA | NA | TRBJ1-2 | TRBV6-4 | TGTGCCACCCAACATAACTATGGCTACACCTTC | CATQHNYGYTF
NA | NA | TRBJ1-3 | TRBV4-3 | TGCGCCAGCAGCCAAGATCAGGGGACCGGAAACACCATATATTTT | CASSQDQGTGNTIYF
NA | once | TRBJ2-3 | TRBV6-5 | TGTGCCACCCGAAGGGACCCCTCGACAGATACGCAGTATTTT | CATRRDPSTDTQYF
NA | NA | TRBJ1-5 | TRBV7-2 | TGTGCCAGCAGCCCCCACCCCAATCAGCCCCAGCATTTT | CASSPHPNQPQHF
NA | NA | TRBJ1-2 | TRBV6-5 | TGTGCCAGCAGTTACTCAGGGGGTCGGTATGGCTACACCTTC | CASSYSGGRYGYTF
NA | NA | TRBJ1-1 | TRBV6-5 | TGTGCCAGCAGTTATCGGCAGAGGGACACTGAAGCTTTCTTT | CASSYRQRDTEAFF
TRBD1 | NA | TRBJ2-2 | TRBV2 | TGTGCCAGCAGACAGGGACAGGGGGCGTGGACCGGGGAGCTGTTTTTT | CASRQGQGAWTGELFF
NA | once | TRBJ2-6 | TRBV2 | TGTGCCAGCAGTGTAACAGGGATGGCTGGGGCCAACGTCCTGACTTTC | CASSVTGMAGANVLTF
NA | NA | TRBJ1-1 | TRBV4-3 | TGCGCCAGCAGCCAAGAAGGAACCTCCCTGGGAGCTTTCTTT | CASSQEGTSLGAFF
NA | NA | TRBJ2-2 | TRBV6-1 | TGTGCCAGCAGTGAAATGGGTGGACCGAACACCGGGGAGCTGTTTTTT | CASSEMGGPNTGELFF
NA | NA | TRBJ1-2 | TRBV7-9 | TGTGCCAGCAGTTCGGGATTAGATGGCTACACCTTC | CASSSGLDGYTF
NA | NA | TRBJ1-1 | TRBV9 | TGTGCCAGCAGCGTAGAGGGCAGCTTCTTT | CASSVEGSFF
NA | NA | TRBJ1-3 | TRBV7-2 | TGTGCCAGCAGCCCCCACCCCGGGAGCTCTGGAAACACCATATATTTT | CASSPHPGSSGNTIYF
NA | NA | TRBJ2-3 | TRBV30 | TGTGCCTGGAGTGTAGACGGCGGGGTCACAGATACGCAGTATTTT | CAWSVDGGVTDTQYF
NA | NA | TRBJ2-5 | TRBV4-1 | TGCGCCAGCAGCCCAGCGGGTCGAGAGACCCAGTACTTC | CASSPAGRETQYF
NA | NA | TRBJ1-2 | TRBV28 | TGTGCCAGCAGTTTTCGAGTACCAAACTATGGCTACACCTTC | CASSFRVPNYGYTF
NA | NA | TRBJ1-1 | TRBV6-5 | TGTGCCAGCAGTTTGCTGGAGGACACTGAAGCTTTCTTT | CASSLLEDTEAFF
NA | few | TRBJ1-5 | TRBV7-2 | TGTGCCAGCAGCTTGCAGTCTGATCAGCCCCAGCATTTT | CASSLQSDQPQHF
NA | NA | TRBJ1-5 | TRBV21-1 | TGTGCCGCCGGGACCCCCTCGGCCTATCAGCCCCAGCATTTT | CAAGTPSAYQPQHF
NA | NA | TRBJ2-5 | TRBV14 | TGTGCCAGCAGCCAAGATATTATAGAGACCCAGTACTTC | CASSQDIIETQYF
NA | NA | TRBJ2-2 | TRBV27 | TGTGCCACCGGGGCAGGGACGAACACCGGGGAGCTGTTTTTT | CATGAGTNTGELFF
TRBD1 | once | TRBJ2-7 | TRBV6-1 | TGTGCCAGCAGTGATGGGACAGGGACCTACGAGCAGTACTTC | CASSDGTGTYEQYF
NA | NA | TRBJ1-2 | TRBV9 | TGTGCCAGCAGCGTAGCAGGGGAAGTCGGCTACACCTTC | CASSVAGEVGYTF
NA | NA | TRBJ1-6 | TRBV20-1 | TGCAGTGCTAGTACGTCTCTAAAGAATTCACCCCTCCACTTT | CSASTSLKNSPLHF
NA | NA | TRBJ2-3 | TRBV5-5 | TGTGCCAGCGCTCGGACCCTCCTGGGGTCAGATACGCAGTATTTT | CASARTLLGSDTQYF